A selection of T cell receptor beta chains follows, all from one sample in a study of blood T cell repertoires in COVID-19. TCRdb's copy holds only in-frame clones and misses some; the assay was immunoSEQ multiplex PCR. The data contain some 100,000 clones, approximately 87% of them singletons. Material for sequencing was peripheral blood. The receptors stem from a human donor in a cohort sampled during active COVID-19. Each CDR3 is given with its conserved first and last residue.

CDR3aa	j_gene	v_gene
CAAGTNYGYTF	TRBJ1-2	TRBV28
CASSQRGAGELFF	TRBJ2-2	TRBV3-1/TRBV3-2
CASGLGQEGQYF	TRBJ2-7	TRBV12-5
CASSASGGAGSGQFF	TRBJ2-1	TRBV5-1
CATSDATSGKETQYF	TRBJ2-5	TRBV24-1
CASSLITGGRAQHF	TRBJ1-5	TRBV28
CSVYGTGAPQRTDTQYF	TRBJ2-3	TRBV29-1
CASNRGGRNQPQHF	TRBJ1-5	TRBV5-6
CASSVSSNTDTQYF	TRBJ2-3	TRBV9
CASSVGGGELFF	TRBJ2-2	TRBV9
CASSESVKADIQYF	TRBJ2-4	TRBV2
CASSRDVMNTEAFF	TRBJ1-1	TRBV6-5
CASSSEQAGANVLTF	TRBJ2-6	TRBV28
CASLNSGGAYNEQFF	TRBJ2-1	TRBV2
CSSGSGGVSYNEQFF	TRBJ2-1	TRBV29-1
CASHFGSGGTRNTQYF	TRBJ2-3	TRBV3-1/TRBV3-2
CASSRQGTEAFF	TRBJ1-1	TRBV6-2/TRBV6-3
CASSFRQGTYEQYF	TRBJ2-7	TRBV13
CASSTHLGVNIQYF	TRBJ2-4	TRBV19
CASAQGSLFAF	TRBJ1-2	TRBV6-5
CASRGLNEQFF	TRBJ2-1	TRBV6-5
CASSLGGGGLQETQYF	TRBJ2-5	TRBV7-6
CASSPDRGNTEAFF	TRBJ1-1	TRBV23-1
CASSPRSGGLNTEAFF	TRBJ1-1	TRBV4-1
CAWRVLAGGRGFF	TRBJ2-1	TRBV30
CASSADNYEQYF	TRBJ2-7	TRBV5-1
CASSHTSGLSYEQYF	TRBJ2-7	TRBV3-1/TRBV3-2
CASSYGRGGETQYF	TRBJ2-5	TRBV27
CASSQDLGLSGREQFF	TRBJ2-1	TRBV3-1/TRBV3-2
CASSTQGNYGYTF	TRBJ1-2	TRBV5-5
CASSKGLAGYEQYF	TRBJ2-7	TRBV5-1
CASSTSRETQYF	TRBJ2-5	TRBV7-8
CASSSEGKRDEQFF	TRBJ2-1	TRBV7-9
CASSQDEGFQETQYF	TRBJ2-5	TRBV4-3
CASSRGVGSPLHF	TRBJ1-6	TRBV6-5